This T cell receptor beta chain was identified during a study of response to subunit inactivated influenza vaccine. Study-level points and caveats: Few new T cells, the authors suggested, are recruited by each seasonal influenza vaccination.

The germline gives CDR1 SGDLS, CDR2 YYNGEE. V was clipped by 0 bases and J by 0 bases, with 12 bases between them. There are 16 residues in the CDR3. Via MiXCR, TCRdb re-called the RT-PCR reads, giving one row per CDR3 protein. The top ten hold under 15% of the sample, which has under 200,000 distinct CDR3 sequences, 11% seen once. To note about this clonotype: Antigen specificity is unknown.

The sequencing here drew on non-naive T cells sorted from PBMCs, taken 45 days after vaccination. V gene TRBV9 combines with J gene TRBJ2-5, with a weak D call TRBD1 (6 bases). The receptor was derived from a man aged 45-65 years who received an inactivated influenza vaccine. Written as DNA, the CDR3 is TGTGCCAGCAGCGTAGCTACGTGGACAGACCAAGAGACCCAGTACTTC. Amino acid sequence: CASSVATWTDQETQYF.